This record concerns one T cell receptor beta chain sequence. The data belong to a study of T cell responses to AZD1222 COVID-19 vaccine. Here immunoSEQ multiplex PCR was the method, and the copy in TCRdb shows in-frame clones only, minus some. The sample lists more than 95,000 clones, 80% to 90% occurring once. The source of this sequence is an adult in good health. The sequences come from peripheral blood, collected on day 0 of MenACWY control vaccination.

Here the CDR3 reads CASSLDLGAGGTEAFF. The CDR3 nucleotides read TGTGCCAGCAGCTTAGATCTAGGGGCGGGGGGCACTGAAGCTTTCTTT. The V call is TRBV11-3, the J call TRBJ1-1; weak D call: TRBD1 (5 bases). The germline CDR1 and CDR2 sequences are SGHNT and YENEEA. V was trimmed by 0 bases and J by 4 bases, leaving 15 bases between them. The CDR3 is made up of 16 amino acids.